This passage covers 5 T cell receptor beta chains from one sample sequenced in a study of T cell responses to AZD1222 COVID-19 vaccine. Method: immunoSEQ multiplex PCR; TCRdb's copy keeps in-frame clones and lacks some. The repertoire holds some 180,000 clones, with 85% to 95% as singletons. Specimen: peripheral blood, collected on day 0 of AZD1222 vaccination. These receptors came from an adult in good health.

This CDR3 is CASSLGGTARNEQFF. CDR3 DNA sequence: TGTGCCAGCAGCTTAGGCGGGACGGCCCGCAATGAGCAGTTCTTC. The chain uses TRBV7-2 and TRBJ2-1; tentatively, D is TRBD2 (6 bases). CDR3 length: 15 residues. V lost 1 base, J lost 6 bases, and 13 bases lay in between. Germline loops: CDR1 SGHTA, CDR2 FQGNSA.

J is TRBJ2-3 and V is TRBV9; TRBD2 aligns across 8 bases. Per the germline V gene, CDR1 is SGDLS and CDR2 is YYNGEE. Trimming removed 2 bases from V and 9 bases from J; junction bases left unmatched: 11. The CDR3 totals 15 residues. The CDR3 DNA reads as TGTGCCAGCAGCGTCGGTGCCACGAGCGGGAGAACGCAGTATTTT. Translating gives CASSVGATSGRTQYF. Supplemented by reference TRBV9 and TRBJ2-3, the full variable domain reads DSGVTQTPKHLITATGQRVTLRCSPRSGDLSVYWYQQSLDQGLQFLIQYYNGEERAKGNILERFSAQQFPDLHSELNLSSLELGDSALYFCASSVGATSGRTQYFGPGTRLTVL.

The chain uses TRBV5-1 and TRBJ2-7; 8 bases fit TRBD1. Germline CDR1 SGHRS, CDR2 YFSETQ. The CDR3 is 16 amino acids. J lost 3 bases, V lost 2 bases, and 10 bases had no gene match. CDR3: CASSFSSDRGFYEQYF. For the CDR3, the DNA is TGCGCCAGCAGCTTCTCCTCAGACAGGGGATTCTACGAGCAGTACTTC.

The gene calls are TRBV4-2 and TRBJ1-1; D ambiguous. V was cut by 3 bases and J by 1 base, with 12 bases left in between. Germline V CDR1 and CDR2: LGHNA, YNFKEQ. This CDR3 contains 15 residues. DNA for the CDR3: TGTGCCAGCAGCCATCGAGAAGACACGAACACTGAAGCTTTCTTT. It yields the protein CASSHREDTNTEAFF.

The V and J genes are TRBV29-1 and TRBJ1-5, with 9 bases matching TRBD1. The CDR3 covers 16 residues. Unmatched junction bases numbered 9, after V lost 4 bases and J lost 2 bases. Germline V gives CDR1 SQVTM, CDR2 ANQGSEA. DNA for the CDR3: TGCAGCGTTGTGCTACAGGGGGCGTATGGCAATCAGCCCCAGCATTTT. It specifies CSVVLQGAYGNQPQHF.